This T cell receptor beta chain was sequenced in a study of long-term antiretroviral therapy in people with HIV. The study, taken as a whole, reports: The range of CDR3 lengths in HIV repertoires proved narrower than that found in controls. Those clones which expanded before ART made up the dominant part of the repertoire at all time points.

The authors ran the immunoSEQ assay, v3.0, at survey level. Profiled with immunoSEQ multiplex PCR; TCRdb holds only in-frame clones, not every one. The sample holds tens of thousands of clones, roughly 80% seen once. With regard to this clone: Its antigen is not known.

Germline V gene lookup returns CDR1 SGHDT and CDR2 YYEEEE. V trimming: 3 bases; J trimming: 5 bases; junction bases outside the gene matches: 8. CDR3 length equals 15 residues. The rearrangement uses TRBV5-6 and TRBJ2-1, with 7 bases aligning to TRBD2. Sequencing used unsorted PBMCs, obtained 1 year after starting antiretroviral therapy. This sequence originates from a man between 18 and 29 years old with HIV. As DNA, the CDR3 is TGTGCCAGCAGCTCGGCGCGGGAGATCGACAATGAGCAGTTCTTC. This codes for CASSSAREIDNEQFF.